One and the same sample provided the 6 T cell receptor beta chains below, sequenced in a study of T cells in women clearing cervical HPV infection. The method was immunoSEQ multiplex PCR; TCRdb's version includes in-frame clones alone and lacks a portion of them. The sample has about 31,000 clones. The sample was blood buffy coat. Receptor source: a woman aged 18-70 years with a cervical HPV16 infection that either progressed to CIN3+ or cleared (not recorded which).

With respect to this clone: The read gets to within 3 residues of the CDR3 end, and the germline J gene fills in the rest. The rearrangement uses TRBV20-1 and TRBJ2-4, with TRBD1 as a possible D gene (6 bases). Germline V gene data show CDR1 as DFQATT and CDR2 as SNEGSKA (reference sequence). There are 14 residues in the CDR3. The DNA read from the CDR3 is TGCAGTGCCCCGTGGGTACAGGGATTCTCCGGT. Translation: CSAPWVQGFSG. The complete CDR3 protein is CSAPWVQGFSGQYF.

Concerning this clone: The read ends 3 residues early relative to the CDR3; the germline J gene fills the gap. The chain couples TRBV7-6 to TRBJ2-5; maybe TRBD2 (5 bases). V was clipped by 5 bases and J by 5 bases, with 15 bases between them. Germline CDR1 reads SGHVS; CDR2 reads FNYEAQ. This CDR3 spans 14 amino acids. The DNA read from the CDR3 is TGTGCCAGCAGCCAAGGACTTCGGGGTGAGACC. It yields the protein CASSQGLRGET. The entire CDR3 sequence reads CASSQGLRGETQYF.

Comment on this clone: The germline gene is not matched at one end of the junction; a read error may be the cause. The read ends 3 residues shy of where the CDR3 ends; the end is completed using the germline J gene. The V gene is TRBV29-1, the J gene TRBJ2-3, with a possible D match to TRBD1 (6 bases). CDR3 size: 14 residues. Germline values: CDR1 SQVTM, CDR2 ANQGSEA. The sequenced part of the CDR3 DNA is TGCAGCGTTGAAGGTTATGGGGGCACGGATACG. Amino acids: CSVEGYGGTDT. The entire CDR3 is CSVEGYGGTDTQYF.

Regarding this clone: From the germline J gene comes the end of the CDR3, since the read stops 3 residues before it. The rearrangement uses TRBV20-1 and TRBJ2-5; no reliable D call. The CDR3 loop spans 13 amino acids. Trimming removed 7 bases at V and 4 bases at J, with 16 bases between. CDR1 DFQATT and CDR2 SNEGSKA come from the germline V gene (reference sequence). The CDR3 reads CSESAVRPETQYF. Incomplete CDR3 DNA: TGCAGTGAATCTGCGGTCCGCCCAGAGACC.

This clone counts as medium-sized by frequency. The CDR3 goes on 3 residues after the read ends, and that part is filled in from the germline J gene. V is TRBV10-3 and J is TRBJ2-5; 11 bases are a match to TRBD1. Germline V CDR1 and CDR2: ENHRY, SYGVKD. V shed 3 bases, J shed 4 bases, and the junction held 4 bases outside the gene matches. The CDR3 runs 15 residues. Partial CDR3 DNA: TGTGCCATCAGTGATGGACAGGGGGCGGGAGAGACC. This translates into CAISDGQGAGET. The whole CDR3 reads CAISDGQGAGETQYF.

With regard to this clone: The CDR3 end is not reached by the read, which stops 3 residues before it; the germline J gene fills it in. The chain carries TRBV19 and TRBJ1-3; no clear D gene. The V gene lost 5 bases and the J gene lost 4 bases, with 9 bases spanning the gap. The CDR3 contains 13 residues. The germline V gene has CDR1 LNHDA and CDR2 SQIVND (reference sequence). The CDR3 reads CASSLGAGNTIYF. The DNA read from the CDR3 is TGTGCCAGTAGTCTCGGTGCGGGAAACACC.